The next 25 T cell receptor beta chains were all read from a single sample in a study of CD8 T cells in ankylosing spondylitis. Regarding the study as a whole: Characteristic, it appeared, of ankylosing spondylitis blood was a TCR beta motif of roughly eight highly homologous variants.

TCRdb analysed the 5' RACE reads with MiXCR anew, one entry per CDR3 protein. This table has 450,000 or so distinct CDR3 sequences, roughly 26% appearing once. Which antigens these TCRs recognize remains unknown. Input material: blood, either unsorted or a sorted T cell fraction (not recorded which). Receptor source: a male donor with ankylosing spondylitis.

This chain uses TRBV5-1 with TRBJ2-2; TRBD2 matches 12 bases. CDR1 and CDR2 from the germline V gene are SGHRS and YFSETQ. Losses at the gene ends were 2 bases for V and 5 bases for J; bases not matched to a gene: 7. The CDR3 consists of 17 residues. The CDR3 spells CASSFLAGGPETGELFF. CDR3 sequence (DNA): TGCGCCAGCAGCTTTCTAGCGGGAGGGCCGGAAACCGGGGAGCTGTTTTTT. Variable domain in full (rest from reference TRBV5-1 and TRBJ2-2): KAGVTQTPRYLIKTRGQQVTLSCSPISGHRSVSWYQQTPGQGLQFLFEYFSETQRNKGNFPGRFSGRQFSNSRSEMNVSTLELGDSALYLCASSFLAGGPETGELFFGEGSRLTVL.

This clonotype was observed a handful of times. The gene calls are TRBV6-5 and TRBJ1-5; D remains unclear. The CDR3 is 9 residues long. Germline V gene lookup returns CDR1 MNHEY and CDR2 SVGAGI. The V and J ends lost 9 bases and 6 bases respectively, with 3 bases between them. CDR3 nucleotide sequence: TGTGCCAGGGGTCAGCCCCAGCATTTT. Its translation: CARGQPQHF.

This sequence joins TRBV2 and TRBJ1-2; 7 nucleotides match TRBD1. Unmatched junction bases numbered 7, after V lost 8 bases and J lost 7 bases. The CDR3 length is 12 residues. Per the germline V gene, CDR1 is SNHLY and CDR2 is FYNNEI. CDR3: CASVSDRAGYTF. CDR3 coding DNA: TGTGCCAGCGTAAGTGACAGGGCTGGCTACACCTTC.

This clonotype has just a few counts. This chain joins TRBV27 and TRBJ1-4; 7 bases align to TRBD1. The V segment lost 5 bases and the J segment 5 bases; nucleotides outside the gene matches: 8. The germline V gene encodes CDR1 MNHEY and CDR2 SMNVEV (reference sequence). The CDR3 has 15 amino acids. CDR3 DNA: TGTGCCAGCAGTCCTAACAGGGGCCAGAATGAAAAACTGTTTTTT. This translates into CASSPNRGQNEKLFF. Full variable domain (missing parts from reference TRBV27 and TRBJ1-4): EAQVTQNPRYLITVTGKKLTVTCSQNMNHEYMSWYRQDPGLGLRQIYYSMNVEVTDKGDVPEGYKVSRKEKRNFPLILESPSPNQTSLYFCASSPNRGQNEKLFFGSGTQLSVL.

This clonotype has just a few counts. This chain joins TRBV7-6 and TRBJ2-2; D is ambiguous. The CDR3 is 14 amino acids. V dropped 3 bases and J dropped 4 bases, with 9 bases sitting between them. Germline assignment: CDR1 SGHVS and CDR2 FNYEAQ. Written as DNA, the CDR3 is TGTGCCAGCAGCTTTACGCTCACCACCGGGGAGCTGTTTTTT. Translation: CASSFTLTTGELFF.

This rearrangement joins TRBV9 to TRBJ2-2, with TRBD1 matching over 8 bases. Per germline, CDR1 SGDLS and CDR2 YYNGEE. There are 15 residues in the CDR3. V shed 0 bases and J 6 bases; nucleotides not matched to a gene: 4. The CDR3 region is CASSVGYRGAGELFF. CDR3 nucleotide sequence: TGTGCCAGCAGCGTAGGATACAGGGGGGCCGGGGAGCTGTTTTTT.

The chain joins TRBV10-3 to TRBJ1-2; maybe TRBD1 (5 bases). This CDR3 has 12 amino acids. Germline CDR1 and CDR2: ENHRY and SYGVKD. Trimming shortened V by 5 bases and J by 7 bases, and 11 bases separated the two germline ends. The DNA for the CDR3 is TGTGCCATCAGTCCAGGGTCTGGTGGCTACACCTTC. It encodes CAISPGSGGYTF.

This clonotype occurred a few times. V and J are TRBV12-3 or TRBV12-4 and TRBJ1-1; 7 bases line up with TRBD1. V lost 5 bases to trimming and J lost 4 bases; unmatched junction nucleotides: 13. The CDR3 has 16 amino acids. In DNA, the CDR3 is TGTGCCAGCAGTGCTCGGGACAGACAGTTCGGCACTGAAGCTTTCTTT. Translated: CASSARDRQFGTEAFF.

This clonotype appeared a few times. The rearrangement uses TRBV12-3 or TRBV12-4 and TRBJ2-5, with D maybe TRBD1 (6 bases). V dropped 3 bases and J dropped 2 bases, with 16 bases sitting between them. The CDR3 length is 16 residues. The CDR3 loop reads CASSFYTGSRQETQYF. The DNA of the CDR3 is TGTGCCAGCAGTTTTTATACAGGGTCCCGACAAGAGACCCAGTACTTC.

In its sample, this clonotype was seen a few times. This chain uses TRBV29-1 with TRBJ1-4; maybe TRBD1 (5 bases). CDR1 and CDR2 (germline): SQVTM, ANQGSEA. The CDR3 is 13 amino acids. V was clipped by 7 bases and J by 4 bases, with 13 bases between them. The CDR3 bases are TGCAGCGGGAAGGGGCCCGGTAATGAAAAACTGTTTTTT. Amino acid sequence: CSGKGPGNEKLFF.

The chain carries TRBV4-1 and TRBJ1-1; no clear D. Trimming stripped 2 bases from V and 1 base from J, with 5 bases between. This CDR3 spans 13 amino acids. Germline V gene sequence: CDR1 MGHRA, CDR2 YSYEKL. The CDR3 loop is CASSQMWNTEAFF. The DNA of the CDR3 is TGCGCCAGCAGCCAAATGTGGAACACTGAAGCTTTCTTT.

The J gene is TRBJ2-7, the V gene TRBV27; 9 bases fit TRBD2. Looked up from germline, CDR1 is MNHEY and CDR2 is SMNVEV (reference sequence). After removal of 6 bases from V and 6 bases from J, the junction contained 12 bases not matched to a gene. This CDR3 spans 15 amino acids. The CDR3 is CASSLSSGSTSEQYF. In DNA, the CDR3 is TGTGCCAGCAGCCTGAGTAGCGGGAGTACGAGCGAGCAGTACTTC.

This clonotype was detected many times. The CDR3 reads CASSRLAGGPNEQFF. The CDR3 nucleotides are TGCGCCAGCAGCCGACTAGCGGGAGGGCCTAATGAGCAGTTCTTC. This chain links TRBV5-1 with TRBJ2-1, with TRBD2 identical over 14 bases. This CDR3 has 15 residues. Germline assignment: CDR1 SGHRS and CDR2 YFSETQ. The J segment lost 7 bases and the V segment lost 4 bases, leaving 4 bases of the junction unmatched.

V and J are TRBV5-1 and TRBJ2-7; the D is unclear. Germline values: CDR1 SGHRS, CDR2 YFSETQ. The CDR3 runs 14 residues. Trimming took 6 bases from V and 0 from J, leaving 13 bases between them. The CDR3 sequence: CASKPNPISYEQYF. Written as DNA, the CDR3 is TGCGCCAGCAAGCCAAACCCTATCTCCTACGAGCAGTACTTC.

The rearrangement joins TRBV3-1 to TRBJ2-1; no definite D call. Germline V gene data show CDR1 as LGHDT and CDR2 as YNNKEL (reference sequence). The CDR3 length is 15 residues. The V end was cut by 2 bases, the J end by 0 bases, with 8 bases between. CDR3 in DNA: TGTGCCAGCAGCCAATACCAGAGCTCCTACAATGAGCAGTTCTTC. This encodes CASSQYQSSYNEQFF.

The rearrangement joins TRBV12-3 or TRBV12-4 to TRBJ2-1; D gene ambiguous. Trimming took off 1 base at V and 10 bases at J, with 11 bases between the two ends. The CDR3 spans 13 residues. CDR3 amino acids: CASSLVRASEQFF. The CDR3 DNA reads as TGTGCCAGCAGTTTAGTTCGGGCATCCGAGCAGTTCTTC.

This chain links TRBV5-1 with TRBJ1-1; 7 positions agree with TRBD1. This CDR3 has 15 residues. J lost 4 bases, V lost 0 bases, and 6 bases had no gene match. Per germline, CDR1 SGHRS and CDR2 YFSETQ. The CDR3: CASSLEGGQSTEAFF. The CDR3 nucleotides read TGCGCCAGCAGCTTGGAAGGGGGCCAGAGCACTGAAGCTTTCTTT.

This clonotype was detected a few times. CDR3 bases: TGTGCCAGCAGCCCAGGATCCACGGGACTGCAAATTATTGAAGCTTTCTTT. Amino acid sequence: CASSPGSTGLQIIEAFF. The chain combines TRBV4-2 with TRBJ1-1; tentative D call: TRBD1 (5 bases). CDR3 size: 17 residues. Trimming took 4 bases from V and 7 from J, leaving 25 bases between them. Germline V lookup: CDR1 LGHNA, CDR2 YNFKEQ.

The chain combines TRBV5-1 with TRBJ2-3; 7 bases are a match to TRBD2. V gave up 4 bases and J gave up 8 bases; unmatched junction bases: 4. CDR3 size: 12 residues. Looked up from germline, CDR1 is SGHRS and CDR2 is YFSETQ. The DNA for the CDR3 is TGCGCCAGCAGCCTCGGGGGGTCTACGCAGTATTTT. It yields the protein CASSLGGSTQYF.

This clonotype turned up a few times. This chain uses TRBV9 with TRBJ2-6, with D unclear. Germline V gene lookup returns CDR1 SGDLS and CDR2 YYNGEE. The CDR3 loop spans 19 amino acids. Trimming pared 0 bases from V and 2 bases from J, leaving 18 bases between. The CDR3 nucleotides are TGTGCCAGCAGCGTAGAGGTTTGGGCAGATCAGACTGGGGCCAACGTCCTGACTTTC. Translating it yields CASSVEVWADQTGANVLTF.

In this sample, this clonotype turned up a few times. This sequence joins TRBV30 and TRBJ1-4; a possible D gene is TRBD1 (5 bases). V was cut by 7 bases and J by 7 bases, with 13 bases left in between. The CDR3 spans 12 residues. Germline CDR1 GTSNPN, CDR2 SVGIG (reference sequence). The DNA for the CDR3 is TGTGCCTCCCGACCCGGGGGTGAAAAACTGTTTTTT. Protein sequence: CASRPGGEKLFF.

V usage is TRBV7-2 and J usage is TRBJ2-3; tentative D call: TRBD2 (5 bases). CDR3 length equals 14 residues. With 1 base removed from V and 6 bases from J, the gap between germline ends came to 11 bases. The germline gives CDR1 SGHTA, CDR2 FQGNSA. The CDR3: CASSLESSIDTQYF. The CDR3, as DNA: TGTGCCAGCAGCTTAGAATCTAGCATCGATACGCAGTATTTT.

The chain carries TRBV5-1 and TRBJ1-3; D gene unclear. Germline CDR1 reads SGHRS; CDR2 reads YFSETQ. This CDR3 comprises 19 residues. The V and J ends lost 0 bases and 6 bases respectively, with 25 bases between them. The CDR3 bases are TGCGCCAGCAGCTTGGCCCCCGGTGGATACCAAACACCACCAAACACCATATATTTT. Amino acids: CASSLAPGGYQTPPNTIYF.

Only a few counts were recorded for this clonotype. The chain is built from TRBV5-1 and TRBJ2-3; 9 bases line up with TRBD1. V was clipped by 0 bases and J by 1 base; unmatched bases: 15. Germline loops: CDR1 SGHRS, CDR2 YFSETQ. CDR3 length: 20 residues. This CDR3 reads CASSLAPQGQGKYRTDTQYF. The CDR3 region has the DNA TGCGCCAGCAGCTTGGCGCCCCAGGGACAGGGAAAATACCGCACAGATACGCAGTATTTT.

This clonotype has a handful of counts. The chain's CDR3 is CASREVAGRAEAFF. The CDR3 region has the DNA TGCGCCAGCAGGGAAGTCGCAGGGAGGGCTGAAGCTTTCTTT. V is TRBV5-1 and J is TRBJ1-1, with D tentatively TRBD1 (5 bases). Looked up from germline, CDR1 is SGHRS and CDR2 is YFSETQ. This CDR3 contains 14 residues. The V end lost 5 bases, the J end lost 6 bases, and 17 bases lay between the germline ends.